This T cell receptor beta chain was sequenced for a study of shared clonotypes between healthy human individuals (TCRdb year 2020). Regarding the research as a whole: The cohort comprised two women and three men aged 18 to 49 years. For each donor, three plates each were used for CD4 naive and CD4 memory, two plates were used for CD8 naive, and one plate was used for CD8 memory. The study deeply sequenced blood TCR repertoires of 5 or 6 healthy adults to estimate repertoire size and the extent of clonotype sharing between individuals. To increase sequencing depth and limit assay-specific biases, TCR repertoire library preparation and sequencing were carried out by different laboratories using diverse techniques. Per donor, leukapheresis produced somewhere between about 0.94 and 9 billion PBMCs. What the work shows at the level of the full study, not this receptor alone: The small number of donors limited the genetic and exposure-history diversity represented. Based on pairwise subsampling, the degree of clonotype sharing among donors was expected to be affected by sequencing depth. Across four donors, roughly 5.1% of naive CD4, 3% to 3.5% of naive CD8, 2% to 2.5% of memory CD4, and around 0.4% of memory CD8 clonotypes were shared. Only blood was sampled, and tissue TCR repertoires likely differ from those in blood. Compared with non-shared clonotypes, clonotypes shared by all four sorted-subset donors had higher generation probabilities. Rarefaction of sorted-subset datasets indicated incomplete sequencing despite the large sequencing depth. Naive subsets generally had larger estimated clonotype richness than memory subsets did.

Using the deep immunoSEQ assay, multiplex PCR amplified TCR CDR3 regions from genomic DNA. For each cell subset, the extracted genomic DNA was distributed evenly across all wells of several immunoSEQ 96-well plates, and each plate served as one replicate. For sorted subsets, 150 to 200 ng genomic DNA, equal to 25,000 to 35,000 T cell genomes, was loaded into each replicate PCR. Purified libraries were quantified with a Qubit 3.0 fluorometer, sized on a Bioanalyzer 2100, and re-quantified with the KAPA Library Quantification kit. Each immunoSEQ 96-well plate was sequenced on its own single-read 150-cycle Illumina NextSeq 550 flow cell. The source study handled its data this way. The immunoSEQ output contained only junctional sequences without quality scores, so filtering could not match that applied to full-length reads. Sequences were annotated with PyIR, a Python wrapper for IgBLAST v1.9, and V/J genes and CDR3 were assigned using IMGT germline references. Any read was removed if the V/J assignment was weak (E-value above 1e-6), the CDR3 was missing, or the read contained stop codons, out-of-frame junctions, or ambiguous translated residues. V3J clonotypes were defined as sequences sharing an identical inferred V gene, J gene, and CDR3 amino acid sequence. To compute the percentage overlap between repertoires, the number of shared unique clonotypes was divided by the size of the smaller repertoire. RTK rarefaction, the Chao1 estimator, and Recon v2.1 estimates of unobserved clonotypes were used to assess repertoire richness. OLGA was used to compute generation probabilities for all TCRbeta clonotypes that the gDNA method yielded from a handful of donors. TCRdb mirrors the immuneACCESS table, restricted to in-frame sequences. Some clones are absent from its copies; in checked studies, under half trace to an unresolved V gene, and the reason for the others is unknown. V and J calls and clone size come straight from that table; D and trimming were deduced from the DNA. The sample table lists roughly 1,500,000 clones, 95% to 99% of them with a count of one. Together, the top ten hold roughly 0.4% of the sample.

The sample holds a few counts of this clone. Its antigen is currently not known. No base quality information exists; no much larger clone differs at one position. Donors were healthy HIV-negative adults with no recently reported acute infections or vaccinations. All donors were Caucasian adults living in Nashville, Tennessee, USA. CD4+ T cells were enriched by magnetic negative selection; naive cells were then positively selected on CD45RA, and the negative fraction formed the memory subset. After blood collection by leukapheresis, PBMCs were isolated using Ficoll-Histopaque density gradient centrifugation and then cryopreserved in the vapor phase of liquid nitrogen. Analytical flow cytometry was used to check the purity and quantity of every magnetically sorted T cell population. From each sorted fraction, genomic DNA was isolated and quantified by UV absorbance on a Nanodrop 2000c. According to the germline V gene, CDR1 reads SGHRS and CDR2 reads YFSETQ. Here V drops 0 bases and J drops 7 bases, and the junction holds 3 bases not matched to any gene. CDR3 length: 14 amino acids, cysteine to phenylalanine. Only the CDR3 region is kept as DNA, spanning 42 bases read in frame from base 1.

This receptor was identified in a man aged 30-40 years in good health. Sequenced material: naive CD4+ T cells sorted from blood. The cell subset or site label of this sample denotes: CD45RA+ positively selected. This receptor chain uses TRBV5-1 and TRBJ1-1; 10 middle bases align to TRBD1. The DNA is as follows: TGCGCCAGCAGCTTGGAGGGGACAGGGGATGAAGCTTTCTTT. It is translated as CASSLEGTGDEAFF.